A single sample gave rise to the 25 T cell receptor beta chains below, sequenced in a study of shared T cell receptors in the human thymus (dated by TCRdb to about 2021). Library generation was performed with the immunoSEQ multiplex PCR assay. The table comes from immuneACCESS by way of TCRdb, which keeps in-frame sequences with V and J called. Part of the clones is missing from these tables; in studies checked, under half for an unresolved V gene and the rest for unknown reasons. This sample gives 630,000 or so clones in total; 87% of them show up just once. The top ten hold just under 0.0095% of the sample. The sample also formed part of further work on human thymus T cells.

What was sequenced was thymocytes. Source of these receptors: a boy under three years old with a congenital heart defect. Donor details come from another sample of the same person, matched by shared clones.

The rearrangement joins TRBV7-9 to TRBJ1-5; 7 nucleotides match TRBD1. The J segment lost 4 bases and the V segment lost 5 bases, leaving 11 bases of the junction unmatched. CDR1 and CDR2 from the germline V gene are SEHNR and FQNEAQ (reference sequence). The CDR3 loop spans 16 amino acids. The DNA for the CDR3 is TGTGCCAGCAGCCCAGACAGGGAAATTGGGAATCAGCCCCAGCATTTT. This translates into CASSPDREIGNQPQHF.

This chain links TRBV5-6 with TRBJ2-1; TRBD2 matches at 7 bases. V shed 4 bases, J shed 4 bases, and the junction held 8 bases outside the gene matches. There are 15 residues in the CDR3. Germline V lookup: CDR1 SGHDT, CDR2 YYEEEE. The CDR3 nucleotides read TGTGCCAGCAGCCGAACTAGCGCGGGGTACAATGAGCAGTTCTTC. This encodes CASSRTSAGYNEQFF.

V and J are TRBV5-1 and TRBJ2-3; D possibly corresponds to TRBD1 (5 bases). Germline V gene lookup returns CDR1 SGHRS and CDR2 YFSETQ. The V end was cut by 0 bases, the J end by 2 bases, with 10 bases between. The CDR3 contains 15 residues. CDR3: CASSLGGAPTDTQYF. The CDR3 DNA sequence: TGCGCCAGCAGCTTGGGTGGGGCCCCCACAGATACGCAGTATTTT.

This rearrangement joins TRBV6-5 to TRBJ2-3; 9 bases are a match to TRBD1. V lost 6 bases, J lost 6 bases, and 10 bases stayed unmatched. Germline V gene data show CDR1 as MNHEY and CDR2 as SVGAGI. CDR3 length: 15 amino acids. The DNA of the CDR3 is TGTGCCAGCAGCGAGGGGACAGGGTGGTTGGATACGCAGTATTTT. Its protein is CASSEGTGWLDTQYF.

The chain has TRBV27 and TRBJ1-3; 11 positions agree with TRBD1. V was pared by 5 bases and J by 3 bases, with 9 bases of the junction left unmatched. The CDR3 has 17 amino acids. Germline V gives CDR1 MNHEY, CDR2 SMNVEV (reference sequence). CDR3 loop: CASSPPGQGGHGNTIYF. CDR3 bases: TGTGCCAGCAGTCCCCCGGGACAGGGGGGACATGGAAACACCATATATTTT.

This chain joins TRBV7-3 and TRBJ2-7; 7 bases match TRBD1. The CDR3 contains 14 residues. The junction had 8 bases not matched to a gene; V was cut back by 7 bases and J by 2 bases. Germline V gene data show CDR1 as SGHTA and CDR2 as FQGTGA. CDR3: CASILDRAPYEQYF. CDR3 DNA sequence: TGTGCCAGCATCCTAGACAGGGCCCCCTACGAGCAGTACTTC. The complete variable domain, with remaining parts taken from reference TRBV7-3 and TRBJ2-7, reads GAGVSQTPSNKVTEKGKYVELRCDPISGHTALYWYRQSLGQGPEFLIYFQGTGAADDSGLPNDRFFAVRPEGSVSTLKIQRTERGDSAVYLCASILDRAPYEQYFGPGTRLTVT.

This clone was picked up one time. The chain has TRBV7-2 and TRBJ2-5; D is undetermined. V lost 3 bases and J lost 1, with 12 bases in between. The CDR3 runs to 15 residues. Germline-derived CDR1 and CDR2 are SGHTA and FQGNSA. For the CDR3, the DNA is TGTGCCAGCAGCTTCCATGGGCAGCTCCAAGAGACCCAGTACTTC. Amino acids: CASSFHGQLQETQYF.

The chain is built from TRBV27 and TRBJ2-1; unclear D gene. The CDR3 has 14 residues. V dropped 2 bases and J dropped 4 bases, with 9 bases sitting between them. Germline values: CDR1 MNHEY, CDR2 SMNVEV (reference sequence). DNA for the CDR3: TGTGCCAGCAGTTTACTATACGGGTACAATGAGCAGTTCTTC. Its protein is CASSLLYGYNEQFF.

In its sample, this clone was seen once. This chain joins TRBV27 and TRBJ2-7; 8 bases map to TRBD2. Unmatched junction bases numbered 20, after V lost 6 bases and J lost 4 bases. CDR3 length: 18 amino acids. In germline, CDR1 is MNHEY, CDR2 SMNVEV (reference sequence). CDR3 loop: CASSHTTSETPNRYEQYF. Written as DNA, the CDR3 is TGTGCCAGCAGCCATACGACTAGCGAGACCCCTAACCGGTACGAGCAGTACTTC.

The V call is TRBV6-5, the J call TRBJ2-7; no definite D call. The V and J ends lost 3 bases and 0 bases respectively, with 6 bases between them. The CDR3 totals 13 residues. Germline CDR1 MNHEY, CDR2 SVGAGI. The CDR3 region is CASSYARSYEQYF. As DNA, the CDR3 is TGTGCCAGCAGTTATGCGCGCTCCTACGAGCAGTACTTC.

The chain recombines TRBV5-5 with TRBJ2-2, with 10 bases fitting TRBD1. V shed 3 bases and J 5 bases; nucleotides not matched to a gene: 7. CDR3 length: 16 amino acids. Per the germline V gene, CDR1 is SGHKS and CDR2 is YYEKEE (reference sequence). CDR3 DNA: TGTGCCAGCAGCTCCTCGGGGACAGGGGAAACCGGGGAGCTGTTTTTT. Its protein is CASSSSGTGETGELFF.

CDR3 loop: CASSLDRGLNEQYF. Written as DNA, the CDR3 is TGCGCCAGCAGCTTGGACAGGGGGCTTAACGAGCAGTACTTC. This sequence joins TRBV5-1 and TRBJ2-7; TRBD1 matches 9 bases. The CDR3 sequence is 14 residues long. With V trimmed by 0 bases and J by 5 bases, 3 bases remained unmatched. Germline V gene lookup returns CDR1 SGHRS and CDR2 YFSETQ.

The chain has TRBV5-1 and TRBJ2-1; no firm D call. The CDR3 is 14 residues long. The V gene lost 4 bases and the J gene lost 0 bases, with 8 bases spanning the gap. CDR1 and CDR2 from the germline V gene are SGHRS and YFSETQ. The CDR3 DNA reads TGCGCCAGCAGCCCGGTGGTCTCCTACAATGAGCAGTTCTTC. Amino acid sequence: CASSPVVSYNEQFF.

The genes are TRBV12-5 and TRBJ2-3; 14 bases are a match to TRBD2. CDR3 length: 16 amino acids. Germline assignment: CDR1 LGHNT and CDR2 FRNRAP. Trimming took 5 bases from V and 5 from J; bases not matched to a gene: 6. CDR3 nucleotides: TGTGCTAGTGGTCAAGGGACTAGCGGGGGCATAGATACGCAGTATTTT. This gives the protein CASGQGTSGGIDTQYF.

This sequence joins TRBV5-1 and TRBJ2-3; D possibly corresponds to TRBD1 (6 bases). This CDR3 has 16 residues. Germline lookup yields CDR1 SGHRS and CDR2 YFSETQ. Trimming removed 1 base at V and 0 bases at J, with 12 bases between. Here the CDR3 DNA reads TGCGCCAGCAGCTTGTCGGCGGACAGCAGCACAGATACGCAGTATTTT. Translating it yields CASSLSADSSTDTQYF.

J is TRBJ2-1 and V is TRBV4-3, with 9 bases aligning to TRBD2. In germline, CDR1 is LGHNA, CDR2 YSLEER. Germline trimming cut 3 bases from V and 3 bases from J; bases unmatched to any gene: 6. The CDR3 covers 16 residues. CDR3 sequence: CASSQDSGSDYNEQFF. For the CDR3, the DNA is TGCGCCAGCAGCCAGGATAGCGGGAGTGACTACAATGAGCAGTTCTTC.

V is TRBV6-1 and J is TRBJ2-7; 10 bases fit TRBD1. This CDR3 is 13 amino acids long. V was clipped by 8 bases and J by 1 base; unmatched bases: 2. Per the germline V gene, CDR1 is MNHNS and CDR2 is SASEGT. Written as DNA, the CDR3 is TGTGCCAGCGCGGGACAGGGGTCCTACGAGCAGTACTTC. Amino acids: CASAGQGSYEQYF.

The chain's CDR3 is CASSEGQVGQPQHF. CDR3 DNA sequence: TGTGCCAGCAGTGAAGGACAGGTTGGTCAGCCCCAGCATTTT. V and J are TRBV6-1 and TRBJ1-5, with D perhaps matching TRBD1 (6 bases). Germline V gene lookup returns CDR1 MNHNS and CDR2 SASEGT. With 1 base removed from V and 6 bases from J, the gap between germline ends came to 10 bases. This CDR3 is 14 amino acids long.

J is TRBJ2-7 and V is TRBV27; 10 nucleotides match TRBD1. This CDR3 is built from 14 residues. The V segment lost 6 bases and the J segment 4 bases; nucleotides outside the gene matches: 6. Germline assignment: CDR1 MNHEY and CDR2 SMNVEV (reference sequence). The CDR3 reads CASSAPGQGYEQYF. The CDR3 DNA reads as TGTGCCAGCAGCGCCCCGGGACAGGGGTACGAGCAGTACTTC.

The chain links TRBV2 to TRBJ1-2, with D possibly TRBD1 on 5 matching bases. This CDR3 is 14 amino acids long. The germline V and J ends were trimmed by 4 bases and 5 bases, with 14 bases remaining between them. Germline assignment: CDR1 SNHLY and CDR2 FYNNEI. CDR3 DNA: TGTGCCAGCAGTGCCCATAGACAGCTTTATGGCTACACCTTC. Protein sequence: CASSAHRQLYGYTF.

V is TRBV7-2 and J is TRBJ2-7; TRBD2 matches at 9 bases. There are 17 residues in the CDR3. Germline trimming cut 0 bases from V and 0 bases from J; bases unmatched to any gene: 6. Germline V lookup: CDR1 SGHTA, CDR2 FQGNSA. In nucleotides, the CDR3 is TGTGCCAGCAGCTTAGCGGCGGGAGGGACCAACTCCTACGAGCAGTACTTC. It codes for CASSLAAGGTNSYEQYF.

This clone was seen a few times. The rearrangement joins TRBV9 to TRBJ2-3; possibly TRBD2 for D (5 bases). The CDR3 length is 17 residues. The V end lost 4 bases, the J end lost 4 bases, and 22 bases lay between the germline ends. From germline, CDR1 is SGDLS and CDR2 YYNGEE. The CDR3 loop reads CASSMSLGGEIPDTQYF. The DNA of the CDR3 is TGTGCCAGCAGCATGTCCCTGGGTGGGGAGATCCCAGATACGCAGTATTTT. Looking up the rest from reference TRBV9 and TRBJ2-3 gives the full variable domain: DSGVTQTPKHLITATGQRVTLRCSPRSGDLSVYWYQQSLDQGLQFLIQYYNGEERAKGNILERFSAQQFPDLHSELNLSSLELGDSALYFCASSMSLGGEIPDTQYFGPGTRLTVL.

This clone occurred a few times. V and J are TRBV9 and TRBJ2-7; the match to TRBD2 covers 7 bases. V lost 0 bases, J lost 3 bases, and 6 bases stayed unmatched. This CDR3 is 15 amino acids long. Germline-derived CDR1 and CDR2 are SGDLS and YYNGEE. The CDR3 DNA follows: TGTGCCAGCAGCGTAGGGCGGGCGGGGGTCTACGAGCAGTACTTC. This codes for CASSVGRAGVYEQYF.

The chain uses TRBV30 and TRBJ1-5; D is possibly TRBD1 (6 bases). V lost 3 bases and J 4 bases, leaving 25 bases between the germline ends. The length of the CDR3 is 18 residues. Germline V lookup: CDR1 GTSNPN, CDR2 SVGIG (reference sequence). CDR3 DNA sequence: TGTGCCTGGAGGGGGGGGGCCCACGTCGCGCCGCCTAATCAGCCCCAGCATTTT. It encodes CAWRGGAHVAPPNQPQHF. Combining the CDR3 with reference TRBV30 and TRBJ1-5 gives the whole variable domain SQTIHQWPATLVQPVGSPLSLECTVEGTSNPNLYWYRQAAGRGLQLLFYSVGIGQISSEVPQNLSASRPQDRQFILSSKKLLLSDSGFYLCAWRGGAHVAPPNQPQHFGDGTRLSIL.

The rearrangement links TRBV19 to TRBJ2-5, with 7 bases lining up with TRBD1. Germline V gives CDR1 LNHDA, CDR2 SQIVND (reference sequence). Trimming removed 6 bases from V and 0 bases from J; junction bases left unmatched: 7. The CDR3 loop spans 15 amino acids. The CDR3 sequence: CASRPGQTYQETQYF. Written as DNA, the CDR3 is TGTGCCAGTAGACCGGGACAGACTTACCAAGAGACCCAGTACTTC.